One sample yielded the 32 T cell receptor beta chains listed below, sequenced in a study of regulatory T cells in long-lasting Graves disease. Combining iRepertoire HTBI primers with Arm-PCR of CDR3 regions, the authors built TCR beta libraries. MiXCR, run by TCRdb on the multiplex PCR reads, gives a single entry per CDR3 protein. The sample shows about half a million distinct CDR3 sequences, roughly 22% of them seen only once. This sample's time point: persistent/refractory GD, antithyroid drugs over 5 years with positive TRAb. After RNA was extracted from PBMCs, the TCR library was made from it. The source was peripheral blood mononuclear cells (PBMCs), collected when the disease was refractory, from a patient treated with antithyroid drugs. The receptors originated from a female donor with Graves disease.

This clonotype appeared a few times. The gene calls are TRBV3-1 and TRBJ2-2; D remains unclear. The germline V and J ends were trimmed by 3 bases and 4 bases, with 9 bases remaining between them. This CDR3 spans 14 amino acids. Germline CDR1 and CDR2: LGHDT and YNNKEL (reference sequence). CDR3 DNA sequence: TGTGCCAGCAGCCATAGACCGGGCACCGGGGAGCTGTTTTTT. Translation: CASSHRPGTGELFF.

This clonotype came up a few times. The chain employs TRBV5-1 and TRBJ1-4, with D possibly matching TRBD1 (6 bases). Germline CDR1 SGHRS, CDR2 YFSETQ. Trimming cost V 0 bases and J 7 bases, with 13 bases left between them. This CDR3 comprises 15 residues. The DNA of the CDR3 is TGCGCCAGCAGCTTGGAGGGGGGCCCGGGTGAAAAACTGTTTTTT. Translating gives CASSLEGGPGEKLFF.

The V call is TRBV9, the J call TRBJ2-7, with 9 bases aligning to TRBD1. Germline lookup yields CDR1 SGDLS and CDR2 YYNGEE. This CDR3 is built from 18 residues. The junction had 11 bases not matched to a gene; V was cut back by 0 bases and J by 1 base. The DNA for the CDR3 is TGTGCCAGCAGCGTAGAGTATTTTAGGGGGACAGGGTCCTACGAGCAGTACTTC. It yields the protein CASSVEYFRGTGSYEQYF.

V gene TRBV5-8 combines with J gene TRBJ2-2; D is unresolved. The germline V gene has CDR1 SGHTS and CDR2 YDEGEE. This CDR3 is built from 11 residues. V was pared by 2 bases and J by 9 bases, with 5 bases between. CDR3 coding DNA: TGTGCCAGCAGCTTCTACCGGGAGCTGTTTTTT. The encoded protein is CASSFYRELFF.

Ten or more counts support this clonotype. The CDR3 nucleotides read TGTGCCAGCAGTGAAGCGACAGGGGGGAACATTCAGTACTTC. This sequence encodes CASSEATGGNIQYF. The chain combines TRBV2 with TRBJ2-4; 9 nucleotides agree with TRBD1. The CDR3 is 14 residues long. The V gene end was trimmed by 0 bases and the J gene end by 7 bases; junction bases not matched to a gene: 1. The germline V gene has CDR1 SNHLY and CDR2 FYNNEI. Looking up the rest from reference TRBV2 and TRBJ2-4 gives the full variable domain: EPEVTQTPSHQVTQMGQEVILRCVPISNHLYFYWYRQILGQKVEFLVSFYNNEISEKSEIFDDQFSVERPDGSNFTLKIRSTKLEDSAMYFCASSEATGGNIQYFGAGTRLSVL.

A few counts support this clonotype. As DNA, the CDR3 is TGTGCCAGTAGTTTCCGGGCCCCCGAGAACACTGAAGCTTTCTTT. It yields the protein CASSFRAPENTEAFF. The genes are TRBV19 and TRBJ1-1; no definite D call. The CDR3 runs to 15 residues. CDR1 is LNHDA, CDR2 SQIVND, per germline (reference sequence). Trimming removed 5 bases at V and 1 base at J, with 14 bases between.

The table lists this clonotype with many counts. V gene TRBV11-2 combines with J gene TRBJ1-1; unclear D gene. The CDR3 sequence is 14 residues long. Trimming cost V 3 bases and J 5 bases, with 13 bases left between them. CDR1 and CDR2 (germline): SGHAT, FQNNGV. CDR3 sequence reads: CASSFRSGLTEAFF. The CDR3, as DNA: TGTGCCAGCAGCTTTAGGTCGGGGTTGACTGAAGCTTTCTTT.

This clonotype was seen a handful of times. V and J are TRBV5-6 and TRBJ2-2; possibly TRBD1 for D (6 bases). The V gene's germline CDR1 is SGHDT and CDR2 YYEEEE. This CDR3 has 16 amino acids. With 4 bases removed from V and 5 bases from J, the gap between germline ends came to 18 bases. The CDR3 DNA follows: TGTGCCAGCAGCAGCAACCAGGGGATGAGAACCGGGGAGCTGTTTTTT. Encoded protein: CASSSNQGMRTGELFF.

This clonotype was counted ten times or more. The chain couples TRBV12-3 or TRBV12-4 to TRBJ2-7, with 10 bases matching TRBD2. V shed 6 bases and J 4 bases; nucleotides not matched to a gene: 9. The CDR3 spans 15 residues. The CDR3 protein is CASSRSGGRNYEQYF. CDR3 in DNA: TGTGCCAGCAGCCGTAGCGGGGGGCGGAATTACGAGCAGTACTTC.

The sample holds a few counts of this clonotype. This could be a read error, since a much larger clone is one nucleotide away. J is TRBJ1-5 and V is TRBV28; 8 nucleotides line up with TRBD1. Germline V gene sequence: CDR1 MDHEN, CDR2 SYDVKM. The CDR3 has 19 residues. Here the CDR3 DNA reads TGTGCCGGCAGTTTCTCGGGACAGGAGCTAGCCTATAGCAATCAGCCCCAGCATTTT. This translates into CAGSFSGQELAYSNQPQHF.

The table lists this clonotype with a few counts. V gene TRBV20-1 combines with J gene TRBJ2-7; 9 bases agree with TRBD1. Germline V gives CDR1 DFQATT, CDR2 SNEGSKA (reference sequence). V lost 4 bases and J lost 4; bases outside the gene matches: 8. This CDR3 spans 14 amino acids. The CDR3 nucleotides are TGCAGTGCTACCCCCGTGGACAGGGGATACGAGCAGTACTTC. Protein sequence: CSATPVDRGYEQYF.

The chain employs TRBV6-1 and TRBJ1-2; D unclear. The V end lost 8 bases, the J end lost 1 base, and 14 bases lay between the germline ends. Germline V gene sequence: CDR1 MNHNS, CDR2 SASEGT. CDR3 length: 14 amino acids. The CDR3 coding sequence is TGTGCCAGCGTCCGGGCAGCAGATAACTATGGCTACACCTTC. Residues: CASVRAADNYGYTF.

The gene calls are TRBV12-3 or TRBV12-4 and TRBJ1-2; 8 bases line up with TRBD1. This CDR3 spans 14 amino acids. Trimming took 0 bases from V and 8 from J; bases not matched to a gene: 5. This chain's CDR3 is CASSLATGVGGYTF. The CDR3 DNA sequence: TGTGCCAGCAGTTTAGCGACAGGGGTCGGCGGCTACACCTTC.

The rearrangement links TRBV7-2 to TRBJ2-6; D might be TRBD2 (6 bases). The germline V and J ends were trimmed by 5 bases and 0 bases, with 17 bases remaining between them. Germline values: CDR1 SGHTA, CDR2 FQGNSA. The CDR3 has 18 amino acids. CDR3 residues: CASSILGRPDSGANVLTF. Here the CDR3 DNA reads TGTGCCAGCAGCATTCTAGGGAGGCCGGACTCTGGGGCCAACGTCCTGACTTTC. The entire variable domain, with the rest obtained from reference TRBV7-2 and TRBJ2-6, is as follows: GAGVSQSPSNKVTEKGKDVELRCDPISGHTALYWYRQSLGQGLEFLIYFQGNSAPDKSGLPSDRFSAERTGGSVSTLTIQRTQQEDSAVYLCASSILGRPDSGANVLTFGAGSRLTVL.

In its sample, this clonotype was seen once. At one boundary the junction diverges from the germline segment, which might be a read error. The rearrangement joins TRBV19 to TRBJ2-7; the match to TRBD2 covers 13 bases. Looked up from germline, CDR1 is LNHDA and CDR2 is SQIVND (reference sequence). This CDR3 comprises 14 residues. CDR3 loop: CASSRLAGGHERYF. CDR3 in DNA: TGTGCCAGTAGTCGACTAGCGGGAGGCCACGAGCGGTACTTC.

This clonotype was seen a few times. V is TRBV12-3 or TRBV12-4 and J is TRBJ1-2; 7 bases match TRBD1. V dropped 5 bases and J dropped 10; count of bases not matched to a gene: 7. CDR3 size: 12 residues. CDR3 bases: TGTGCCAGCAGTATCGACAGGGTGATCTACACCTTC. Translation: CASSIDRVIYTF.

This clonotype was counted ten times or more. The V gene is TRBV10-3, the J gene TRBJ1-5; no firm D call. This CDR3 spans 13 amino acids. Germline V CDR1 and CDR2: ENHRY, SYGVKD. V dropped 7 bases and J dropped 0 bases, with 7 bases sitting between them. Written as DNA, the CDR3 is TGTGCCATCAAGGGAGATAGCAATCAGCCCCAGCATTTT. As protein: CAIKGDSNQPQHF.

This sequence joins TRBV28 and TRBJ2-5; 13 bases are a match to TRBD2. The trim removed 7 bases at V and 7 bases at J, leaving 9 bases unmatched. The CDR3 is 15 amino acids. Germline V lookup: CDR1 MDHEN, CDR2 SYDVKM. CDR3 in DNA: TGTGCCAGCATCAGACTAGCGGGGGGCCGCCGGACCCAGTACTTC. Protein: CASIRLAGGRRTQYF.

The genes are TRBV12-3 or TRBV12-4 and TRBJ2-1, with 10 bases identical to TRBD2. V was clipped by 6 bases and J by 3 bases; unmatched bases: 5. This CDR3 has 15 amino acids. The CDR3 DNA reads TGTGCCAGCAGGACAAGCGGGGGGGTCTACAATGAGCAGTTCTTC. Translation gives CASRTSGGVYNEQFF.

This clonotype was picked up many times. The chain carries TRBV7-2 and TRBJ2-6; weak D call: TRBD1 (6 bases). V lost 1 base and J lost 2, with 9 bases in between. The CDR3 has 16 residues. Germline values: CDR1 SGHTA, CDR2 FQGNSA. The CDR3 protein is CASSLGRGAGANVLTF. The CDR3 DNA reads TGTGCCAGCAGCTTAGGCAGGGGTGCTGGGGCCAACGTCCTGACTTTC.

This clonotype has at least ten counts. V is TRBV12-3 or TRBV12-4 and J is TRBJ1-5; D not resolved. V was pared by 6 bases and J by 0 bases, with 18 bases between. The length of the CDR3 is 17 residues. The CDR3 bases are TGTGCCAGCAGCCCCGACTCCTGGCAGATTAGCAATCAGCCCCAGCATTTT. Amino acids: CASSPDSWQISNQPQHF.

The table lists this clonotype with a count of one. A junction end diverges from the germline sequence, so it may reflect a read error. The chain has TRBV7-2 and TRBJ2-1; 12 positions agree with TRBD2. The germline V gene encodes CDR1 SGHTA and CDR2 FQGNSA. The CDR3 consists of 16 residues. Written as DNA, the CDR3 is TGTGCCAGCAGTTTAGAAGGGACTAGCGGGTTCACTGAGCAGTTCTTC. Residues: CASSLEGTSGFTEQFF. Complete variable domain (other parts from reference TRBV7-2 and TRBJ2-1): GAGVSQSPSNKVTEKGKDVELRCDPISGHTALYWYRQSLGQGLEFLIYFQGNSAPDKSGLPSDRFSAERTGGSVSTLTIQRTQQEDSAVYLCASSLEGTSGFTEQFFGPGTRLTVL.

This clonotype was seen repeatedly, ten times or more. V usage is TRBV2 and J usage is TRBJ1-2; D call uncertain. Germline CDR1 and CDR2: SNHLY and FYNNEI. The CDR3 has 13 amino acids. V was trimmed by 6 bases and J by 4 bases, leaving 12 bases between them. The CDR3 nucleotides read TGTGCCAGCAGGGCGCAGGAGATCTATGGCTACACCTTC. Translated, it gives CASRAQEIYGYTF.

This clonotype showed up many times. The chain couples TRBV2 to TRBJ2-2; D tentatively reads TRBD1 or TRBD2 (5 bases each). Trimming cost V 1 base and J 4 bases, with 13 bases left between them. Germline CDR1 SNHLY, CDR2 FYNNEI. The length of the CDR3 is 16 residues. In nucleotides, the CDR3 is TGTGCCAGCAGTGAAGTGGGCAGGGCGGGCACCGGGGAGCTGTTTTTT. This encodes CASSEVGRAGTGELFF.

V and J are TRBV6-2 or TRBV6-3 and TRBJ2-1; D gene unclear. The J call may be incorrect, as the DNA end agrees better with TRBJ2-7. The CDR3 length is 15 residues. CDR1 and CDR2 from the germline V gene are MNHEY and SVGEGT. In nucleotides, the CDR3 is TGTGCCAGCAGTTGCTTATCCGGCTACTACAATGAGCAGTACTTC. Its protein is CASSCLSGYYNEQYF.

This clonotype came up a few times. The gene calls are TRBV29-1 and TRBJ1-2; no definite D call. The CDR3 is 16 residues long. Trimming took 4 bases from V and 4 from J, leaving 22 bases between them. Germline lookup yields CDR1 SQVTM and CDR2 ANQGSEA. The CDR3 bases are TGCAGCGTTGCGGCCCGGGAAGGCAGAACCTCCTATGGCTACACCTTC. This encodes CSVAAREGRTSYGYTF.

This clonotype was recorded many times. CDR3 bases: TGTGCCAGCAGTCGGACTGGGACGCCGAACACTGAAGCTTTCTTT. Protein sequence: CASSRTGTPNTEAFF. The chain carries TRBV27 and TRBJ1-1; D might be TRBD1 (5 bases). CDR1 MNHEY and CDR2 SMNVEV come from the germline V gene (reference sequence). This CDR3 is built from 15 residues. With 5 bases removed from V and 1 base from J, the gap between germline ends came to 14 bases.

This clonotype turned up a few times. The rearrangement uses TRBV6-1 and TRBJ1-1; no reliable D call. Per germline, CDR1 MNHNS and CDR2 SASEGT. The germline V and J ends were trimmed by 4 bases and 4 bases, with 10 bases remaining between them. The CDR3 is 13 amino acids. The CDR3 sequence is CASSALKGTEAFF. The CDR3 nucleotides read TGTGCCAGCAGTGCCCTAAAGGGCACTGAAGCTTTCTTT.

As for this clonotype: One end of the junction does not line up with germline, which may come from a read error. The rearrangement links TRBV7-2 to TRBJ1-2; D is possibly TRBD1 (6 bases). Looked up from germline, CDR1 is SGHTA and CDR2 is FQGNSA. CDR3 length: 12 residues. CDR3 region: CASSLTRQGMAF. CDR3 bases: TGTGCCAGCAGCTTAACGCGGCAGGGGATGGCTTTC.

This clonotype occurred a few times. The CDR3 DNA is TGTGCCAGCAGTTACTCGTGGAACAGGGTTAATTCCCCAGGGGAGCGCGTCGAAGCTTTCTTT. This sequence encodes CASSYSWNRVNSPGERVEAFF. The V call is TRBV6-5, the J call TRBJ1-1, with D possibly being TRBD1 (6 bases). Germline V lookup: CDR1 MNHEY, CDR2 SVGAGI. There are 21 residues in the CDR3. Trimming removed 0 bases at V and 8 bases at J, with 34 bases between.

The chain joins TRBV7-3 to TRBJ2-7, with D possibly TRBD2 on 5 matching bases. This CDR3 spans 13 amino acids. Germline CDR1 SGHTA, CDR2 FQGTGA. The ends were cut back, 5 bases at V and 7 bases at J, with 15 bases in the middle. The CDR3 loop is CASSPLASGEQYF. Here the CDR3 DNA reads TGTGCCAGCAGCCCTCTGGCATCGGGGGAGCAGTACTTC. The variable domain in full, completed from reference TRBV7-3 and TRBJ2-7, reads GAGVSQTPSNKVTEKGKYVELRCDPISGHTALYWYRQSLGQGPEFLIYFQGTGAADDSGLPNDRFFAVRPEGSVSTLKIQRTERGDSAVYLCASSPLASGEQYFGPGTRLTVT.

This clonotype has ten or more counts. The V call is TRBV12-3 or TRBV12-4, the J call TRBJ2-2; 9 bases align to TRBD2. The CDR3 consists of 15 residues. Trimming cost V 5 bases and J 6 bases; bases outside gene matches: 7. In nucleotides, the CDR3 is TGTGCCAGCAGTCGCCCTAGCGGGATGCCCGGGGAGCTGTTTTTT. It translates to CASSRPSGMPGELFF.